This entry lists 19 T cell receptor beta chains sequenced from one sample in a study of CD8+CD57+ T cells in acquired aplastic anemia. The use of genomic DNA as template underpinned the TCR beta VDJ and CDR3 profiling. TCRdb analysed the reads with MiXCR anew, one entry per CDR3 protein. The table includes about 160,000 distinct CDR3 sequences, 71% detected once. All patients picked for sequencing had shown, by flow cytometry, an expansion of CD8+CD57+ cells. Sequenced sample: sorted CD4+, CD8+, or CD8+CD57+ T cells (not recorded which) from PBMCs. All receptors come from a human donor with aplastic anemia.

The chain recombines TRBV5-6 with TRBJ2-7, with D unclear. Germline V CDR1 and CDR2: SGHDT, YYEEEE. With 2 bases removed from V and 5 bases from J, the gap between germline ends came to 11 bases. There are 13 residues in the CDR3. For the CDR3, the DNA is TGTGCCAGCAGCTTCTCGGGTGCCCACGAGCAGTACTTC. Protein sequence: CASSFSGAHEQYF.

This clonotype was detected a few times. The chain joins TRBV7-3 to TRBJ2-2; maybe TRBD2 (6 bases). The germline CDR1 and CDR2 sequences are SGHTA and FQGTGA. CDR3 size: 17 residues. Deletions cut 3 bases from V and 0 bases from J, with 14 bases between. The CDR3 DNA sequence: TGTGCCAGCAGCTTCGCGGGACCGGGAACGAACACCGGGGAGCTGTTTTTT. It codes for CASSFAGPGTNTGELFF.

The chain couples TRBV9 to TRBJ1-6; no clear D gene. The germline V gene has CDR1 SGDLS and CDR2 YYNGEE. Trimming removed 4 bases from V and 0 bases from J, with 14 bases in between. CDR3 size: 17 residues. CDR3 coding DNA: TGTGCCAGCAGCCCCCTTCGCGGGAGCTCCTATAATTCACCCCTCCACTTT. Protein sequence: CASSPLRGSSYNSPLHF.

This chain links TRBV10-3 with TRBJ2-3; 12 positions agree with TRBD2. CDR1 and CDR2 from the germline V gene are ENHRY and SYGVKD. V was pared by 6 bases and J by 5 bases, with 12 bases of the junction left unmatched. The CDR3 runs 17 residues. CDR3 nucleotide sequence: TGTGCCATCAGCGCCCAAGGACTAGCGGGAAAGTTAGATACGCAGTATTTT. It yields the protein CAISAQGLAGKLDTQYF.

V gene TRBV12-3 or TRBV12-4 combines with J gene TRBJ2-2; D ambiguous. The CDR3 consists of 10 residues. The V gene lost 6 bases and the J gene lost 9 bases, with 5 bases spanning the gap. The CDR3 spells CASSRWELFF. The CDR3 DNA reads as TGTGCCAGCAGCCGCTGGGAGCTGTTTTTT.

The chain has TRBV7-8 and TRBJ1-1; possible D gene TRBD1, 5 bases. From germline, CDR1 is SGHVS and CDR2 FQNEAQ. V lost 3 bases to trimming and J lost 6 bases, with 17 bases between them. The CDR3 spans 15 residues. The DNA of the CDR3 is TGTGCCAGCAGCTTGGGGGGACGGCGCGGCCCTGAAGCTTTCTTT. This sequence encodes CASSLGGRRGPEAFF. The entire variable domain, with the rest obtained from reference TRBV7-8 and TRBJ1-1, is as follows: GAGVSQSPRYKVAKRGQDVALRCDPISGHVSLFWYQQALGQGPEFLTYFQNEAQLDKSGLPSDRFFAERPEGSVSTLKIQRTQQEDSAVYLCASSLGGRRGPEAFFGQGTRLTVV.

This chain uses TRBV20-1 with TRBJ2-7; the match to TRBD2 covers 9 bases. From germline, CDR1 is DFQATT and CDR2 SNEGSKA (reference sequence). CDR3 length: 14 residues. The V segment lost 3 bases and the J segment 1 base; nucleotides outside the gene matches: 4. Written as DNA, the CDR3 is TGCAGTGCTAGTCTCACTAGCGGGTCCTACGAGCAGTACTTC. It yields the protein CSASLTSGSYEQYF.

V gene TRBV9 combines with J gene TRBJ2-7; D is undetermined. The germline V gene encodes CDR1 SGDLS and CDR2 YYNGEE. This CDR3 region has 14 residues. Deletions cut 5 bases from V and 2 bases from J, with 14 bases between. Here the CDR3 DNA reads TGTGCCAGCAGTTCAGGACGTCTCACCTACGAGCAGTACTTC. As protein: CASSSGRLTYEQYF. The variable domain in full, completed from reference TRBV9 and TRBJ2-7, reads DSGVTQTPKHLITATGQRVTLRCSPRSGDLSVYWYQQSLDQGLQFLIQYYNGEERAKGNILERFSAQQFPDLHSELNLSSLELGDSALYFCASSSGRLTYEQYFGPGTRLTVT.

This clonotype was seen a single time. Germline is not matched at one junction end, which may reflect a read error. The chain has TRBV2 and TRBJ1-5; TRBD1 is a possible D gene (6 bases). The germline V gene encodes CDR1 SNHLY and CDR2 FYNNEI. The length of the CDR3 is 14 residues. CDR3: CASGEQGGNQPQHF. DNA for the CDR3: TGTGCCAGCGGTGAACAGGGCGGCAATCAGCCCCAGCATTTT.

On this clonotype itself: Compared with germline, one end of the junction differs, possibly owing to a read error. The chain is built from TRBV2 and TRBJ2-2, with D possibly being TRBD2 (5 bases). Germline CDR1 and CDR2: SNHLY and FYNNEI. The CDR3 runs to 15 residues. CDR3 nucleotide sequence: TGTGCCAGAAGTGAGGCTAGCCGGGAAGCCGGGGAGCTGTTTTTT. Translating it yields CARSEASREAGELFF.

For this clonotype: Compared with germline, one end of the junction differs, possibly owing to a read error. This chain connects TRBV7-9 to TRBJ1-5; TRBD1 might be the D (5 bases). This CDR3 spans 15 amino acids. Germline V CDR1 and CDR2: SEHNR, FQNEAQ (reference sequence). As DNA, the CDR3 is TGTGCCAGCAGACCCGGTCGGGGGGTGAGACAGCCTCAGCATTTT. This encodes CASRPGRGVRQPQHF.

V gene TRBV20-1 combines with J gene TRBJ2-7; D possibly corresponds to TRBD2 (6 bases). This CDR3 spans 13 amino acids. V gave up 4 bases and J gave up 2 bases, with 12 bases separating them. Germline V CDR1 and CDR2: DFQATT, SNEGSKA (reference sequence). CDR3 bases: TGCAGTGCTACGCTAGCGAACACCTACGAGCAGTACTTC. Translation gives CSATLANTYEQYF.

This clonotype was counted only a few times. This chain links TRBV24-1 with TRBJ2-6; D is perhaps TRBD1 or TRBD2 (6 bases each). Trimming took 11 bases from V and 0 from J, leaving 19 bases between them. The CDR3 has 17 residues. Germline V gene lookup returns CDR1 KGHDR and CDR2 SFDVKD. The chain's CDR3 is CASPRGGTDSGANVLTF. The CDR3 nucleotides are TGTGCCAGTCCACGAGGGGGGACGGACTCTGGGGCCAACGTCCTGACTTTC.

Written as DNA, the CDR3 is TGCAGTGCCAGCCGGGACGGTGTCTTCTACGAGCAGTACTTC. This gives the protein CSASRDGVFYEQYF. The genes are TRBV20-1 and TRBJ2-7; D could derive from TRBD1 or TRBD2 (5 bases each). V lost 6 bases and J 3 bases, leaving 18 bases between the germline ends. The CDR3 spans 14 residues. CDR1 and CDR2 from the germline V gene are DFQATT and SNEGSKA (reference sequence).

The chain couples TRBV19 to TRBJ2-1; 9 positions agree with TRBD1. The germline CDR1 and CDR2 sequences are LNHDA and SQIVND (reference sequence). This CDR3 region has 15 residues. With V trimmed by 7 bases and J by 5 bases, 9 bases remained unmatched. The CDR3 loop reads CASNAGTGIHNEQFF. In nucleotides, the CDR3 is TGTGCCAGTAACGCCGGGACAGGGATTCACAATGAGCAGTTCTTC.

This clonotype was counted once. At one end the junction does not follow the germline gene, possibly because of a read error. The genes are TRBV2 and TRBJ2-7; tentative D call: TRBD1 (5 bases). CDR3 length equals 14 residues. CDR1 and CDR2 (germline): SNHLY, FYNNEI. The CDR3 loop is CASSYRTTSYEQYF. In nucleotides, the CDR3 is TGCGCCAGCAGCTACAGGACCACCTCCTACGAGCAGTACTTC.

This clonotype was counted between two and nine times. The V call is TRBV15, the J call TRBJ1-2; possibly TRBD1 for D (5 bases). The CDR3 is 15 amino acids. Trimming removed 0 bases from V and 3 bases from J, with 11 bases in between. Germline V gene sequence: CDR1 LNHNV, CDR2 YYDKDF (reference sequence). CDR3 sequence reads: CATSRDVGGDYGYTF. Written as DNA, the CDR3 is TGTGCCACCAGCAGAGATGTGGGGGGAGACTATGGCTACACCTTC.

This clonotype was counted between two and nine times. Here the CDR3 reads CASSVRDTTYEQYF. The CDR3 bases are TGTGCCAGCAGCGTCAGAGACACAACCTACGAGCAGTACTTC. The gene calls are TRBV7-9 and TRBJ2-7; D unclear. The V and J ends lost 5 bases and 2 bases respectively, with 13 bases between them. The CDR3 extends over 14 amino acids. Germline CDR1 and CDR2: SEHNR and FQNEAQ (reference sequence).

The genes are TRBV20-1 and TRBJ1-1; D uncertain. The CDR3 has 11 residues. V lost 0 bases and J lost 4, with 3 bases in between. Germline CDR1 and CDR2: DFQATT and SNEGSKA (reference sequence). CDR3 sequence reads: CSARDVTEAFF. CDR3 DNA sequence: TGCAGTGCTAGAGATGTCACTGAAGCTTTCTTT.